This T cell receptor beta chain was sequenced in a study of control samples from healthy donors and cancer patients. The assay was immunoSEQ multiplex PCR, and TCRdb's table has in-frame clones only and misses some. The data contain approximately 17,000 clones, 85% to 90% of them singletons. This clone has just a few counts. CDR1 WNHNN and CDR2 SYGVQD come from the germline V gene (reference sequence). Trimming stripped 3 bases from V and 5 bases from J, with 10 bases between. This CDR3 spans 13 amino acids. The chain joins TRBV10-1 to TRBJ1-2; possibly TRBD1 for D (6 bases). The sequence derives from a man between 60 and 75 years old with head and neck cancer. The material sequenced was PBMCs. CDR3 nucleotide sequence: TGCGCCAGCAGTGAAGGACAGAGATATGGCTACACCTTC. Its translation: CASSEGQRYGYTF.